Listed below are T cell receptor beta chains from one sample, sequenced in a study of cytomegalovirus exposure and HLA in healthy donors. Using immunoSEQ multiplex PCR, the repertoire was profiled, and TCRdb retains in-frame clones only, with some absent. The sample holds some 120,000 clones, 10% seen once. The sequenced sample was PBMCs. The source of these receptors is a woman aged 18-35 years in good health and CMV-seropositive. The CDR3 runs from the conserved cysteine through the conserved F or W. D genes are given only for firm matches. The size entry is marked missing in some rows and otherwise reads once, few, many or a size class.

TRBD2,TRBV7-2,.,TRBJ2-1,TGTGCCAGCAGCTTCACTAGCGGGAGCAATGAGCAGTTCTTC,CASSFTSGSNEQFF
.,TRBV6-4,medium-sized,TRBJ2-1,TGTGCCAGCAGTGACTCGACGGGAGAGAGCAATGAGCAGTTCTTC,CASSDSTGESNEQFF
TRBD1,TRBV7-2,.,TRBJ1-5,TGTGCCAGCAGCTTTTACAGGGGTCAGCCCCAGCATTTT,CASSFYRGQPQHF
.,TRBV7-9,.,TRBJ2-5,TGTGCCAGCAGCTCCCTGCAAGAGACCCAGTACTTC,CASSSLQETQYF
TRBD1,TRBV6-1,.,TRBJ2-1,TGTGCCAGCAGTGAAGCATCAGGGGGCTCGAATGAGCAGTTCTTC,CASSEASGGSNEQFF
.,TRBV28,.,TRBJ1-1,TGTGCCAGCTGTACAGGATGGAACACTGAAGCTTTCTTT,CASCTGWNTEAFF
.,TRBV28,.,TRBJ2-3,TGTGCCACGTCAGATACGCAGTATTTT,CATSDTQYF
.,TRBV25-1,few,TRBJ1-5,TGTGCCAGCAGTGCCAGGGAAAATCAGCCCCAGCATTTT,CASSARENQPQHF
.,TRBV6-1,.,TRBJ2-5,TGTGCCAGCAGTGAATATAGGACTCCGGGCCAAGAGACCCAGTACTTC,CASSEYRTPGQETQYF
.,TRBV6-4,.,TRBJ1-2,TGTGCCAGCAGTGCCTCGGGCAGCTATGGCTACACCTTC,CASSASGSYGYTF
TRBD1,TRBV7-9,.,TRBJ2-5,TGTGCCAGCAGCTTAGCGGACAGGGTGGGAGTCGGCCAGTACTTC,CASSLADRVGVGQYF
.,TRBV19,few,TRBJ2-7,TGTGCCAGTAGTATAGCCACAAGAGGCTCCTACGAGCAGTACTTC,CASSIATRGSYEQYF
TRBD1,TRBV27,.,TRBJ1-1,TGTGCCAGCAGTTTATTTTTTATATCGGGGACAGGGGGTGCTGAAGCTTTCTTT,CASSLFFISGTGGAEAFF
TRBD1,TRBV7-2,few,TRBJ1-1,TGTGCCAGCCAGGGACAGATGAACACTGAAGCTTTCTTT,CASQGQMNTEAFF
.,TRBV13,.,TRBJ2-3,TGTGCCAGCAGCAGAACCCTCTACACCAAGGAGCAGATCACAGATACGCAGTATTTT,CASSRTLYTKEQITDTQYF
.,TRBV5-5,few,TRBJ2-2,TGTGCCAGCAAGATGACTAGGACAAACACCGGGGAGCTGTTTTTT,CASKMTRTNTGELFF
.,TRBV2,few,TRBJ2-6,TGTGCCAGCAGGGCAGACTCTGGGGCCAACGTCCTGACTTTC,CASRADSGANVLTF
TRBD2,TRBV15,.,TRBJ2-7,TGTGCCACCCCGGGACTAGGTTCATCCGAGCAGTACTTC,CATPGLGSSEQYF
.,TRBV19,few,TRBJ1-5,TGTGCCAGTGCCCAGATAAATCAGCCCCAGCATTTT,CASAQINQPQHF
.,TRBV6-6,.,TRBJ1-1,TGTGCCAGCGGCAAGAAGAACACTGAAGCTTTCTTT,CASGKKNTEAFF
TRBD1,TRBV29-1,many,TRBJ1-2,TGCAGCGTTGGAGGCGGGACAGCCTATGGCTACACCTTC,CSVGGGTAYGYTF
.,TRBV6-5,few,TRBJ1-1,TGTGCCAGCAGGAGACAGGAGGCGAACACTGAAGCTTTCTTT,CASRRQEANTEAFF
TRBD2,TRBV10-3,.,TRBJ2-1,TGTGCCATCAGGACGGGAGGGTCCAATGAGCAGTTCTTC,CAIRTGGSNEQFF
.,TRBV5-4,few,TRBJ1-2,TGTGCCAGCACCGTAGGGGACTACACGAGACAACCTAACTATGGCTACACCTTC,CASTVGDYTRQPNYGYTF
.,TRBV19,few,TRBJ2-2,TGTGCCAGTAGTATCCAGGGAGGTGCCGGGGAGCTGTTTTTT,CASSIQGGAGELFF
TRBD2,TRBV6-5,.,TRBJ2-7,TGTGCCAGCAGTTCCCAACTAGCGGATCTCGGGTACGAGCAGTACTTC,CASSSQLADLGYEQYF
.,TRBV6-5,few,TRBJ2-5,TGTGCCAGCAGTTACTCGGGGCCTGAGACCCAGTACTTC,CASSYSGPETQYF
TRBD2,TRBV7-3,.,TRBJ2-3,TGTGCCAGCAGCCTTGAGCTGGCTAGCGGGACCCGGGAACAGTATTTT,CASSLELASGTREQYF
TRBD2,TRBV6-5,.,TRBJ2-1,TGTGCCAGCAGTACCCAGGGACTAGCGCCAATGAGGCAGTTCTTC,CASSTQGLAPMRQFF